This TCR beta chain appears in the sequencing data of a study of shared T cell receptors in the human thymus. The germline V and J ends were trimmed by 0 bases and 7 bases, with 12 bases remaining between them. The length of the CDR3 is 15 residues. The germline gives CDR1 MNHNY, CDR2 SVGAGI (reference sequence). The assay was immunoSEQ multiplex PCR, and TCRdb's table has in-frame clones only and misses some. The table includes roughly 660,000 clones, around 87% detected once. This same sample was also taken into another study, of human thymus T cells.

The sample taken for sequencing was thymocytes. The J gene is TRBJ1-4, the V gene TRBV6-6, with D unresolved. This TCR was sampled from a boy younger than two with a congenital heart defect. The CDR3 protein is CASSYSTMEGEKLFF. Here the CDR3 DNA reads TGTGCCAGCAGTTACTCGACCATGGAGGGTGAAAAACTGTTTTTT.